This T cell receptor (beta chain) was sequenced for a study of early T cells in non-severe SARS-CoV-2 infection. Turning to the study itself: Chains stayed unpaired after sequencing of bulk RNA from unsorted whole blood.

cDNA molecules, individually, were tagged with unique molecular identifiers. TCRdb reprocessed the 5' RACE reads via MiXCR and lists one record per CDR3 protein. This table holds approximately 63,000 distinct CDR3 sequences, over 4.5% found once. Trimming shortened V by 3 bases and J by 9 bases, and 20 bases separated the two germline ends. Germline lookup yields CDR1 KGHDR and CDR2 SFDVKD. There are 16 residues in the CDR3. This receptor was obtained from an adult who was a healthcare worker with PCR-confirmed SARS-CoV-2 infection or an uninfected control (not recorded which). The chain is built from TRBV24-1 and TRBJ2-1; D is possibly TRBD1 (6 bases). The starting material was whole blood, obtained at baseline. This chain's CDR3 is CATSDPRPDSTFEQFF. The CDR3 nucleotides read TGTGCCACCAGTGATCCGCGCCCGGACAGCACCTTTGAGCAGTTCTTC.